The clone carrying this TCR beta chain was detected a few times. Antigen unknown. The sample belongs to a study of human T cells and chemical hapten exposure. The library tagged individual cDNA molecules with unique molecular identifiers. MiXCR was run by TCRdb on the RACE reads, yielding one entry per CDR3 protein. The sample carries 250,000 or so distinct CDR3 sequences, around 9.3% recorded once. The time point denotes: pre-sensitization, week 0. Treatment reported: therapeutic diphenylcyclopropenone sensitization with weekly scalp DPC. Study-level results: TCRs exceeding a frequency of 1 in 1000 stayed unchanged under DPC sensitization.

This TCR came from a woman aged 40 to 55 with alopecia areata. Some clones in this sample may be carry-over from other donors' samples. Sequences were derived from whole blood, sampled in connection with sensitization to the hapten diphenylcyclopropenone (DPC).

CDR3 DNA sequence: TGTGCCAGCAGCATCCCTGGGGTTGGAGAGACCCAGTACTTC. Translating gives CASSIPGVGETQYF. V and J are TRBV7-3 and TRBJ2-5; no reliable D call. Germline-derived CDR1 and CDR2 are SGHTA and FQGTGA. The CDR3 covers 14 residues. V was cut by 5 bases and J by 4 bases, with 14 bases left in between. Complete variable domain (other parts from reference TRBV7-3 and TRBJ2-5): GAGVSQTPSNKVTEKGKYVELRCDPISGHTALYWYRQSLGQGPEFLIYFQGTGAADDSGLPNDRFFAVRPEGSVSTLKIQRTERGDSAVYLCASSIPGVGETQYFGPGTRLLVL.